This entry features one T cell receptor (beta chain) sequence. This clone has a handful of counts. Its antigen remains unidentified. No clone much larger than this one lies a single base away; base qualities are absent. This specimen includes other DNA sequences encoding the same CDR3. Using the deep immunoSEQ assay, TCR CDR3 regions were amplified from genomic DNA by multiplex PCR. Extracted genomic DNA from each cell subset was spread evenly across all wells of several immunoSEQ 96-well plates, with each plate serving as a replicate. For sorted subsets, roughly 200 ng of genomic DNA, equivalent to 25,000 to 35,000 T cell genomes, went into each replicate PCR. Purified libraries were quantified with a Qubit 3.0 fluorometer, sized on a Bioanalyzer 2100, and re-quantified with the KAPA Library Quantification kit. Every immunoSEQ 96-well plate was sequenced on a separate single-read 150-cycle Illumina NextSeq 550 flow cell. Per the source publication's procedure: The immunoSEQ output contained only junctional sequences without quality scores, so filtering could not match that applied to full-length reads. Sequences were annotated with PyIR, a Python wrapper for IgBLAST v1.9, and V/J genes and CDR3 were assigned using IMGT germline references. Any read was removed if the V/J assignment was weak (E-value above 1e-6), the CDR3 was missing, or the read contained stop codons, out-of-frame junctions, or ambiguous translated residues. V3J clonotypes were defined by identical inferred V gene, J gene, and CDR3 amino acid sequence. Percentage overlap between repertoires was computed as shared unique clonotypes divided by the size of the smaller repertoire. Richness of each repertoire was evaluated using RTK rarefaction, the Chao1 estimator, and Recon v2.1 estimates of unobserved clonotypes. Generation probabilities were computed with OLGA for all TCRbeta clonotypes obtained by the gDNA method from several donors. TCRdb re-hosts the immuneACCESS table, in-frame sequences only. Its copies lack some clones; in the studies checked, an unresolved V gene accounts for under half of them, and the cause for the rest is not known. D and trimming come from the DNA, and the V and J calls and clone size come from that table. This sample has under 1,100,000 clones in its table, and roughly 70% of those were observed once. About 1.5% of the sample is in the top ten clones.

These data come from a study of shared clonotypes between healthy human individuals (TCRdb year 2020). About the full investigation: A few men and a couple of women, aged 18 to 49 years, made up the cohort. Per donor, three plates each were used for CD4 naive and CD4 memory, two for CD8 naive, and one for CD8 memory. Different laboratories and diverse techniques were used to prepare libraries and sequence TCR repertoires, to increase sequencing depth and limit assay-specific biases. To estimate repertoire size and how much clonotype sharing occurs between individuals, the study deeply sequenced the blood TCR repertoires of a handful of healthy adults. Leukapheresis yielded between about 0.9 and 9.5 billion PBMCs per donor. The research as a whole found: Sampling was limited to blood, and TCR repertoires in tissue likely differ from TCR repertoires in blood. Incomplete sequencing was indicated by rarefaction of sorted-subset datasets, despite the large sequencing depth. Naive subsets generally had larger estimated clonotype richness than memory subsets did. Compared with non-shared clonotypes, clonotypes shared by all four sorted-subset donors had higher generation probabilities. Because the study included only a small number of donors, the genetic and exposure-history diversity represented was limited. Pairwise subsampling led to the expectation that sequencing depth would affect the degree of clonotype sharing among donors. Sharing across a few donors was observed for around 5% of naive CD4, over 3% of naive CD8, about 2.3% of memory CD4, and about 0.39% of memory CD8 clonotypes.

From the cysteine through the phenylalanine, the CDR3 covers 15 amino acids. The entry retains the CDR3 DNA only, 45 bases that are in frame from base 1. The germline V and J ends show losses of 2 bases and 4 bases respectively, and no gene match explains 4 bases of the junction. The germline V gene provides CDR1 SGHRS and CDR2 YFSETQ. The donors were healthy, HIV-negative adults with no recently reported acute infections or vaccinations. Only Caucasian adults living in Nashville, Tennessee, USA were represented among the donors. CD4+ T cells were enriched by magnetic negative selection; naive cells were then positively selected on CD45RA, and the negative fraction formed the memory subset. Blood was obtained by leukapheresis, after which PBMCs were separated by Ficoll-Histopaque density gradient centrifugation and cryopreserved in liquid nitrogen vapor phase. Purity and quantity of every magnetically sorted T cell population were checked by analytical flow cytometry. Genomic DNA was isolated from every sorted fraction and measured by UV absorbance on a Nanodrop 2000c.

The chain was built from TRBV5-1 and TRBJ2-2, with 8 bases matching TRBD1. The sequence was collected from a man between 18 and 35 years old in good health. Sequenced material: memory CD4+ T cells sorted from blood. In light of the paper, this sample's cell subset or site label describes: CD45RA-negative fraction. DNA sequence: TGCGCCAGCAGCTTCGGACAGGGAAGCACCGGGGAGCTGTTTTTT. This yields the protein CASSFGQGSTGELFF.